This T cell receptor (beta chain) is from a study of blood T cell repertoires in COVID-19. Per the original methods: Amplification of reference gene primers was used by the study to estimate nucleated cell counts. Data came from immunoSEQ multiplex PCR; TCRdb stores just in-frame clones and leaves some out. V, J and clone size were drawn from that table, and D and trimming were deduced from the DNA. The sample contains fewer than 300,000 clones, 80% to 90% of which appear only once. The V gene's germline CDR1 is SEHNR and CDR2 FQNEAQ (reference sequence). This CDR3 spans 15 amino acids. Unmatched junction bases numbered 4, after V lost 5 bases and J lost 2 bases.

The chain recombines TRBV7-9 with TRBJ2-7, with 12 bases that match TRBD2. This clonotype originated in a woman younger than 45 who had recovered from COVID-19. Input material: PBMCs or T cells enriched from blood (not recorded which). The CDR3 is CASSTTSGGTYEQYF. CDR3 DNA sequence: TGTGCCAGCAGCACCACTAGCGGGGGGACCTACGAGCAGTACTTC.